The 17 T cell receptor beta chains presented below share a single source sample, sequenced in a study of shared clonotypes between healthy human individuals. The protocol was immunoSEQ multiplex PCR, while the TCRdb copy is restricted to in-frame clones and leaves out a portion. Among 2 million to 2.5 million clones listed, approximately 96% were seen once. Sequenced input: naive CD4+ T cells sorted from blood. As for subset: CD45RA+ positively selected. These receptors were obtained from a man aged 18-30 years in good health.

The rearrangement links TRBV6-6 to TRBJ2-3; 7 bases are a match to TRBD1. This CDR3 is 16 amino acids long. Germline V CDR1 and CDR2: MNHNY, SVGAGI (reference sequence). The ends lost 2 bases at V and 4 bases at J; junction bases unmatched: 9. The CDR3 nucleotides read TGTGCCAGCAGTTACAGACAGGGCCGGTCCGCAGATACGCAGTATTTT. Translating gives CASSYRQGRSADTQYF.

The CDR3 sequence: CASSGRYRSYEQYF. Written as DNA, the CDR3 is TGTGCCAGCAGCGGGAGGTACAGATCCTACGAGCAGTACTTC. J is TRBJ2-7 and V is TRBV11-2; a possible D gene is TRBD2 (6 bases). The CDR3 contains 14 residues. Trimming removed 5 bases from V and 1 base from J, with 12 bases in between. CDR1 SGHAT and CDR2 FQNNGV come from the germline V gene. The full variable domain, with the rest looked up from reference TRBV11-2 and TRBJ2-7, is EAGVAQSPRYKIIEKRQSVAFWCNPISGHATLYWYQQILGQGPKLLIQFQNNGVVDDSQLPKDRFSAERLKGVDSTLKIQPAKLEDSAVYLCASSGRYRSYEQYFGPGTRLTVT.

Notes on this clone: Compared with germline, one end of the junction differs, possibly owing to a read error. The chain combines TRBV7-2 with TRBJ1-2, with D unresolved. Germline V CDR1 and CDR2: SGHTA, FQGNSA. This CDR3 is 11 amino acids long. The CDR3 reads CASSLASLPHF. CDR3 nucleotides: TGTGCCAGCAGCTTAGCGTCTCTCCCCCACTTC.

The chain couples TRBV5-5 to TRBJ2-7, with D perhaps matching TRBD1 (6 bases). CDR3 length equals 12 residues. The germline gives CDR1 SGHKS, CDR2 YYEKEE (reference sequence). V dropped 4 bases and J dropped 6 bases, with 11 bases sitting between them. In DNA, the CDR3 is TGTGCCAGCAGCATACAGGGCCGCGAGCAGTACTTC. Protein: CASSIQGREQYF. The full variable domain, with the rest looked up from reference TRBV5-5 and TRBJ2-7, is DAGVTQSPTHLIKTRGQQVTLRCSPISGHKSVSWYQQVLGQGPQFIFQYYEKEERGRGNFPDRFSARQFPNYSSELNVNALLLGDSALYLCASSIQGREQYFGPGTRLTVT.

Points on this clone: Within the sample, other DNA sequences also encode this same CDR3. V is TRBV9 and J is TRBJ1-3; D perhaps matches TRBD1 (6 bases). Between the trimmed V and J ends, which lost 0 bases and 2 bases, there was a span of 9 bases. CDR3 size: 15 residues. CDR1 SGDLS and CDR2 YYNGEE come from the germline V gene. Here the CDR3 DNA reads TGTGCCAGCAGCGTAGAGGGGGGAACTGGAAACACCATATATTTT. Amino acids: CASSVEGGTGNTIYF.

This clone has only a few counts. The rearrangement uses TRBV10-3 and TRBJ1-6, with D perhaps TRBD1 (5 bases). The CDR3 contains 13 residues. Germline-derived CDR1 and CDR2 are ENHRY and SYGVKD. V was clipped by 6 bases and J by 14 bases, with 17 bases between them. The CDR3 coding sequence is TGTGCCATCAGGCCCTTGGAGCTGGGGGCCCTCCACTTT. The encoded protein is CAIRPLELGALHF.

There are a few counts of this clone. Other DNA sequences from this sample encode an identical CDR3 as well. The chain is built from TRBV5-1 and TRBJ1-6; D is undetermined. Germline CDR1 is SGHRS and CDR2 is YFSETQ. V lost 0 bases to trimming and J lost 7 bases, with 5 bases between them. The CDR3 has 13 residues. The CDR3 DNA is TGCGCCAGCAGCTTGGATCGGAATTCACCCCTCCACTTT. Translation: CASSLDRNSPLHF.

This clone has just a few counts. The rearrangement links TRBV28 to TRBJ1-6; TRBD1 agrees at 9 bases. CDR3 length: 12 amino acids. Germline V gene lookup returns CDR1 MDHEN and CDR2 SYDVKM. V lost 6 bases to trimming and J lost 13 bases; unmatched junction nucleotides: 4. CDR3 DNA: TGTGCCAGCAGGACAGGGGGGAAGCCCCTCCACTTT. Amino acid sequence: CASRTGGKPLHF.

The chain joins TRBV18 to TRBJ2-7, with 13 bases aligning to TRBD2. Per germline, CDR1 KGHSH and CDR2 LQKENI. V shed 2 bases and J 7 bases; nucleotides not matched to a gene: 8. This CDR3 region has 16 residues. This chain's CDR3 is CASSPLGTSGITEQYF. CDR3 DNA sequence: TGTGCCAGCTCACCATTAGGGACTAGCGGGATTACGGAGCAGTACTTC.

The chain joins TRBV6-5 to TRBJ1-5; D gene ambiguous. Trimming left V 5 bases short and J 5 bases short, with 13 bases between. Germline V gene sequence: CDR1 MNHEY, CDR2 SVGAGI. The CDR3 extends over 14 amino acids. CDR3 nucleotides: TGTGCCAGCAGTAACGCGATCGGCCATCAGCCCCAGCATTTT. Translating it yields CASSNAIGHQPQHF.

The chain combines TRBV4-3 with TRBJ1-5; D unresolved. The V end was cut by 1 base, the J end by 0 bases, with 7 bases between. CDR3 size: 15 residues. Germline CDR1 reads LGHNA; CDR2 reads YSLEER. The CDR3 sequence is CASSQVPYSNQPQHF. In DNA, the CDR3 is TGCGCCAGCAGCCAAGTCCCTTATAGCAATCAGCCCCAGCATTTT.

The J gene is TRBJ2-5, the V gene TRBV6-1; possibly TRBD1 for D (5 bases). The CDR3 contains 15 residues. Trimming pared 7 bases from V and 1 base from J, leaving 16 bases between. CDR1 and CDR2 from the germline V gene are MNHNS and SASEGT. The CDR3 region is CASILAGSFQETQYF. The CDR3 bases are TGTGCCAGCATTCTGGCAGGGTCCTTCCAAGAGACCCAGTACTTC.

The rearrangement links TRBV6-4 to TRBJ2-5; 9 bases align to TRBD2. J gave up 4 bases and V 6 bases, and 12 bases lay outside the gene matches. CDR3 size: 16 residues. Germline CDR1 is MRHNA and CDR2 is SNTAGT. This chain's CDR3 is CASSGILGTSPETQYF. The DNA for the CDR3 is TGTGCCAGCAGCGGAATTTTGGGGACTAGCCCAGAGACCCAGTACTTC.

The V and J genes are TRBV6-1 and TRBJ1-1, with TRBD1 identical over 7 bases. CDR1 and CDR2 from the germline V gene are MNHNS and SASEGT. V lost 6 bases and J lost 1; bases outside the gene matches: 5. This CDR3 contains 14 residues. DNA of the CDR3: TGTGCCAGCAGCCGCAGGGGGGGGAACACTGAAGCTTTCTTT. It encodes CASSRRGGNTEAFF.

J is TRBJ2-5 and V is TRBV29-1; 9 nucleotides agree with TRBD1. The CDR3 spans 14 residues. With 6 bases clipped from V and 3 bases from J, the junction kept 8 bases outside the gene matches. Germline CDR1 is SQVTM and CDR2 is ANQGSEA. In DNA form, the CDR3 reads TGCAGCGTGAACACCGGGACAGGGAAAGAGACCCAGTACTTC. Translation: CSVNTGTGKETQYF.

This sequence joins TRBV5-6 and TRBJ2-2; TRBD1 is a possible D gene (6 bases). The CDR3 contains 14 residues. Germline V gives CDR1 SGHDT, CDR2 YYEEEE. The V end lost 4 bases, the J end lost 7 bases, and 14 bases lay between the germline ends. The CDR3, as DNA: TGTGCCAGCAGCCCTGGACAGTCGGGCGGGGAGCTGTTTTTT. Its translation is CASSPGQSGGELFF.

This clone was detected only once. The chain recombines TRBV6-1 with TRBJ1-1; no definite D call. CDR3 length equals 14 residues. V lost 3 bases and J 0 bases, leaving 8 bases between the germline ends. Germline-derived CDR1 and CDR2 are MNHNS and SASEGT. This CDR3 is CASSDVGLNTEAFF. DNA of the CDR3: TGTGCCAGCAGTGACGTCGGGCTGAACACTGAAGCTTTCTTT.